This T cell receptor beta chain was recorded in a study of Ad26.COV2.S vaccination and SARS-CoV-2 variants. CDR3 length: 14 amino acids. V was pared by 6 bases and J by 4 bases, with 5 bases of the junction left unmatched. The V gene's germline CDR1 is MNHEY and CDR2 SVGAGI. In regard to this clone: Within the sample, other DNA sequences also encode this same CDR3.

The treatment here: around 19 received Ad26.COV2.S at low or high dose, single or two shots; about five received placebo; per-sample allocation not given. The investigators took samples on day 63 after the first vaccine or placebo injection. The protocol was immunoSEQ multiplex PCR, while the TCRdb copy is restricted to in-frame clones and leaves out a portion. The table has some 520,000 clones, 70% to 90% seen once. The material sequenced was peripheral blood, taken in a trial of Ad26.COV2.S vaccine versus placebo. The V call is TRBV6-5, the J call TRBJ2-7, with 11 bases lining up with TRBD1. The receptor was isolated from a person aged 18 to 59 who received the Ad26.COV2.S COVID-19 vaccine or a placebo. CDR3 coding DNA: TGTGCCAGCAGACCCGGACAGGGGGCGTACGAGCAGTACTTC. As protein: CASRPGQGAYEQYF.